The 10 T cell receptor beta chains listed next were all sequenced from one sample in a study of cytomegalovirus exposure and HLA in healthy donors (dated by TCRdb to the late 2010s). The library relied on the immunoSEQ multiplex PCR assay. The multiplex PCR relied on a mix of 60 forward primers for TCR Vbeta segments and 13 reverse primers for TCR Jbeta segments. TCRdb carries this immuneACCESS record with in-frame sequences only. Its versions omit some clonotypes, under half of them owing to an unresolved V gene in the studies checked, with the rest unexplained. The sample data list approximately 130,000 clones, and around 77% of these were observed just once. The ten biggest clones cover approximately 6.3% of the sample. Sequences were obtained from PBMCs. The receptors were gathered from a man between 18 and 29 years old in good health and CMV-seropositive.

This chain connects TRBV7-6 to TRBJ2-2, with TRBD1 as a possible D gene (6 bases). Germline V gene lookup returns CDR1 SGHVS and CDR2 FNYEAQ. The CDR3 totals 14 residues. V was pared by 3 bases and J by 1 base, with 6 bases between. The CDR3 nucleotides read TGTGCCAGCAGCTTGGGACAGAACACCGGGGAGCTGTTTTTT. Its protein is CASSLGQNTGELFF.

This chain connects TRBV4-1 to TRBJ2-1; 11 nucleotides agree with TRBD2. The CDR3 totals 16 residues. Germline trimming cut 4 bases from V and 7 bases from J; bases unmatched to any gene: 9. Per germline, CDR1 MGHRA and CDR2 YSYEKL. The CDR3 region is CASSLETSGVVNEQFF. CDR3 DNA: TGCGCCAGCAGCCTAGAGACTAGCGGGGTGGTAAATGAGCAGTTCTTC.

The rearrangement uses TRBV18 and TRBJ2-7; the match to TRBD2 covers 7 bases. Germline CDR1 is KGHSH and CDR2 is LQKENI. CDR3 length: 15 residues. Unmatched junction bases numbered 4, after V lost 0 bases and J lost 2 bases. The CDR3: CASSPPSLAAYEQYF. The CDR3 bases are TGTGCCAGCTCACCACCTAGCCTAGCGGCCTACGAGCAGTACTTC.

The CDR3 is CASSTDSRGYNEQFF. The CDR3 region has the DNA TGTGCCAGCAGTACGGACTCGAGGGGGTACAATGAGCAGTTCTTC. This chain uses TRBV6-1 with TRBJ2-1; D may be TRBD1 (6 bases). Germline V gene sequence: CDR1 MNHNS, CDR2 SASEGT. There are 15 residues in the CDR3. V gave up 5 bases and J gave up 4 bases, with 15 bases separating them.

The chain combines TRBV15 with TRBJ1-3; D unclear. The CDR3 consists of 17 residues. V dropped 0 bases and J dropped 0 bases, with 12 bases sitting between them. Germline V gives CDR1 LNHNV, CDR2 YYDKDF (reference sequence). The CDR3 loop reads CATSRDGGGYSGNTIYF. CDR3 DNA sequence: TGTGCCACCAGCAGAGACGGAGGCGGATACTCTGGAAACACCATATATTTT. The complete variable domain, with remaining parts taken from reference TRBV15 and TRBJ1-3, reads DAMVIQNPRYQVTQFGKPVTLSCSQTLNHNVMYWYQQKSSQAPKLLFHYYDKDFNNEADTPDNFQSRRPNTSFCFLDIRSPGLGDTAMYLCATSRDGGGYSGNTIYFGEGSWLTVV.

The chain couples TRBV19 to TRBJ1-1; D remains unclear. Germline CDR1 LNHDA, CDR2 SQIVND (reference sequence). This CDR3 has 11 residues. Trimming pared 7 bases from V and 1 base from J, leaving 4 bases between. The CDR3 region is CASNQNTEAFF. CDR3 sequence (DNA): TGTGCCAGTAATCAGAACACTGAAGCTTTCTTT.

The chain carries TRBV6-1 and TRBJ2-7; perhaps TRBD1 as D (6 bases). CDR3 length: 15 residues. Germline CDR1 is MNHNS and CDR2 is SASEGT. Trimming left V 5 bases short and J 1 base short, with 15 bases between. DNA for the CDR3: TGTGCCAGCAGTCCCGAGGGGGTTCCATCCTACGAGCAGTACTTC. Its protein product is CASSPEGVPSYEQYF.

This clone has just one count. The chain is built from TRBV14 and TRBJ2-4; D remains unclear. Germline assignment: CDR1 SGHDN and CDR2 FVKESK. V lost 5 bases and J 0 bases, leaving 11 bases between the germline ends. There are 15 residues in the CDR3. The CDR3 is CASSSPSQAKNIQYF. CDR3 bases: TGTGCCAGCAGCTCTCCAAGCCAAGCCAAAAACATTCAGTACTTC.

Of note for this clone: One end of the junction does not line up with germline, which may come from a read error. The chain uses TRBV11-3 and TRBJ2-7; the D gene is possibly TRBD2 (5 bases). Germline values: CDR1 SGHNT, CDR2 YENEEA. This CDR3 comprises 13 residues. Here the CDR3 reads CASSVDYGYEQYF. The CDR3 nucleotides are TGTGCCAGCAGCGTAGACTACGGGTACGAGCAGTACTTC.

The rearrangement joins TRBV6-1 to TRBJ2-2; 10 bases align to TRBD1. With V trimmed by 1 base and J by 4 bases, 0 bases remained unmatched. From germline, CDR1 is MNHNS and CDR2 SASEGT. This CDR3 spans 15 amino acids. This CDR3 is CASSEGTGGTGELFF. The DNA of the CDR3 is TGTGCCAGCAGTGAAGGGACAGGGGGCACCGGGGAGCTGTTTTTT.